Here is one TCR beta chain with its context. Its antigen is undetermined. These data belong to a study of cytomegalovirus exposure and HLA in healthy donors. V lost 4 bases and J lost 0, with 11 bases in between. Per germline, CDR1 SGHRS and CDR2 YFSETQ. The CDR3 contains 15 residues. Notes on the study in general: The study recorded around 160 TCR beta chains that were cytomegalovirus-associated.

Primers: 60 Vbeta forward and 13 Jbeta reverse. Clones were sequenced by immunoSEQ multiplex PCR, and TCRdb holds only the in-frame ones, with some missing. The sample carries about 140,000 clones, about 75% recorded once. Sample: PBMCs. This rearrangement joins TRBV5-1 to TRBJ2-1, with D perhaps matching TRBD2 (5 bases). This receptor was identified in a woman in her 30s in good health and CMV-seronegative. The CDR3 protein is CASSQGRGSYNEQFF. CDR3 coding DNA: TGCGCCAGCAGCCAAGGACGGGGCTCCTACAATGAGCAGTTCTTC.